Each of the 4 T cell receptor beta chains below was sequenced from the same sample in a study of T cell responses to AZD1222 COVID-19 vaccine. Libraries were prepared by immunoSEQ multiplex PCR; TCRdb keeps only in-frame clonotypes and omits some of them. The sample lists approximately 120,000 clones, around nine tenths seen once, with approximately 17% in the top ten. The sequencing used peripheral blood, collected on day 0 of AZD1222 vaccination. The origin of the receptors is an adult in good health.

The V gene is TRBV11-2, the J gene TRBJ2-1; the D is unclear. CDR1 SGHAT and CDR2 FQNNGV come from the germline V gene. Trimming pared 5 bases from V and 6 bases from J, leaving 11 bases between. The CDR3 length is 13 residues. The CDR3: CASSISRPNEQFF. The CDR3 DNA follows: TGTGCCAGCAGCATCTCTAGGCCCAATGAGCAGTTCTTC.

The J gene is TRBJ2-5, the V gene TRBV9, with TRBD2 as a possible D gene (7 bases). Germline V gives CDR1 SGDLS, CDR2 YYNGEE. V lost 2 bases to trimming and J lost 5 bases, with 22 bases between them. The CDR3 runs to 17 residues. The CDR3 here is CASSVGGAGAVRETQYF. The CDR3 DNA sequence: TGTGCCAGCAGCGTGGGGGGCGCGGGGGCGGTACGGGAGACCCAGTACTTC.

The chain carries TRBV5-6 and TRBJ1-2; weak D call: TRBD1 (6 bases). Looked up from germline, CDR1 is SGHDT and CDR2 is YYEEEE. Trimming cost V 4 bases and J 8 bases, with 18 bases left between them. The CDR3 runs to 14 residues. The CDR3 region has the DNA TGTGCCAGCAGCCGGACAGTTGGGGCAGGGGGCTACACCTTC. Translating gives CASSRTVGAGGYTF.

J is TRBJ2-1 and V is TRBV7-9, with D unresolved. The CDR3 runs to 11 residues. Germline V gene lookup returns CDR1 SEHNR and CDR2 FQNEAQ (reference sequence). V shed 5 bases and J shed 9 bases, with 8 bases lying between them. As DNA, the CDR3 is TGTGCCAGCAGCACTCAAGGTGAGCAGTTCTTC. Protein: CASSTQGEQFF.